The 21 T cell receptor beta chains given below trace back to one sample, sequenced in a study of CD8+CD57+ T cells in acquired aplastic anemia. For CDR3 and TCR beta VDJ profiling, genomic DNA was the template used. TCRdb reanalysed the reads using MiXCR and keeps one entry per CDR3 protein. This table has roughly 190,000 distinct CDR3 sequences, roughly half appearing once. The specimen sequenced was sorted CD4+, CD8+, or CD8+CD57+ T cells (not recorded which) from PBMCs. Receptors originate from a human donor in good health, serving as a control.

The chain is built from TRBV7-9 and TRBJ2-1; either TRBD1 or TRBD2 may fit D (5 bases each). The CDR3 has 15 amino acids. Germline assignment: CDR1 SEHNR and CDR2 FQNEAQ (reference sequence). With 6 bases removed from V and 0 bases from J, the gap between germline ends came to 12 bases. CDR3 sequence reads: CASRRDGSSYNEQFF. CDR3 DNA: TGTGCCAGCAGGAGGGACGGTAGCTCCTACAATGAGCAGTTCTTC.

The chain joins TRBV2 to TRBJ1-1; tentatively, D is TRBD1 (5 bases). The CDR3 has 13 residues. Germline lookup yields CDR1 SNHLY and CDR2 FYNNEI. Trimming took 6 bases from V and 5 from J, leaving 13 bases between them. CDR3 nucleotide sequence: TGTGCCAGCAGCAGGGAGGTTGGGACTGAAGCTTTCTTT. Translated, it gives CASSREVGTEAFF.

The chain has TRBV2 and TRBJ1-5; 8 nucleotides match TRBD1. The CDR3 extends over 15 amino acids. Germline CDR1 and CDR2: SNHLY and FYNNEI. J lost 4 bases, V lost 2 bases, and 4 bases had no gene match. This chain's CDR3 is CASSEQGAGNQPQHF. Here the CDR3 DNA reads TGTGCCAGCAGTGAACAGGGGGCGGGTAATCAGCCCCAGCATTTT. Drawing the rest from reference TRBV2 and TRBJ1-5, the complete variable domain is EPEVTQTPSHQVTQMGQEVILRCVPISNHLYFYWYRQILGQKVEFLVSFYNNEISEKSEIFDDQFSVERPDGSNFTLKIRSTKLEDSAMYFCASSEQGAGNQPQHFGDGTRLSIL.

This clonotype was counted at least ten times. The rearrangement joins TRBV3-1 to TRBJ1-2, with D perhaps TRBD1 (6 bases). Germline V gives CDR1 LGHDT, CDR2 YNNKEL (reference sequence). The V end lost 0 bases, the J end lost 1 base, and 18 bases lay between the germline ends. The CDR3 is 18 amino acids. The CDR3 sequence: CASSQDRGGRGLNYGYTF. In nucleotides, the CDR3 is TGTGCCAGCAGCCAAGACCGGGGGGGCAGGGGACTTAACTATGGCTACACCTTC.

This clonotype has at least ten counts. This chain connects TRBV5-1 to TRBJ2-1; D tentatively fits TRBD1 or TRBD2 (5 bases each). There are 15 residues in the CDR3. V lost 0 bases and J 6 bases, leaving 13 bases between the germline ends. Germline CDR1 reads SGHRS; CDR2 reads YFSETQ. The CDR3 protein is CASSLEGPGANEQFF. Written as DNA, the CDR3 is TGCGCCAGCAGCTTGGAAGGACCCGGGGCCAATGAGCAGTTCTTC.

In its sample, this clonotype was seen many times. This chain joins TRBV6-5 and TRBJ2-3; 9 bases match TRBD1. From germline, CDR1 is MNHEY and CDR2 SVGAGI. The CDR3 is 16 residues long. After removal of 6 bases from V and 0 bases from J, the junction contained 7 bases not matched to a gene. For the CDR3, the DNA is TGTGCCAGCAGGACACAGGGGGCCCCCAGCACAGATACGCAGTATTTT. This translates into CASRTQGAPSTDTQYF.

This clonotype occurred a few times. A much larger clone lies one base from this, so it may be a read error. V gene TRBV6-1 combines with J gene TRBJ2-1; 7 bases agree with TRBD1. The CDR3 loop spans 15 amino acids. The germline V gene encodes CDR1 MNHNS and CDR2 SASEGT. The DNA of the CDR3 is TGTGCCAGCAGTGAAGGACAGGGCCTCTACGATGAGCAGTTCTTC. Translating gives CASSEGQGLYDEQFF.

The V and J genes are TRBV19 and TRBJ1-5, with D maybe TRBD1 (6 bases). V lost 9 bases and J 3 bases, leaving 15 bases between the germline ends. The CDR3 runs 14 residues. CDR1 is LNHDA and CDR2 is SQIVND in the germline V gene (reference sequence). The CDR3 DNA reads TGTGCCAGCATCTCAGGGGACTCCAATCAGCCCCAGCATTTT. It yields the protein CASISGDSNQPQHF.

This clonotype was seen a few times. The gene calls are TRBV15 and TRBJ1-1; 8 positions agree with TRBD1. The length of the CDR3 is 15 residues. V gave up 3 bases and J gave up 5 bases; unmatched junction bases: 8. CDR1 is LNHNV and CDR2 is YYDKDF in the germline V gene (reference sequence). CDR3 residues: CATSSGTGVGTEAFF. CDR3 sequence (DNA): TGTGCCACCAGCAGTGGGACAGGAGTAGGGACTGAAGCTTTCTTT.

This clonotype was observed at least ten times. V is TRBV5-1 and J is TRBJ1-1; D is uncertain. The CDR3 is made up of 15 amino acids. Germline V gives CDR1 SGHRS, CDR2 YFSETQ. Trimming took 0 bases from V and 1 from J, leaving 10 bases between them. CDR3 DNA sequence: TGCGCCAGCAGCTTGGCTCGACTTCAGAACACTGAAGCTTTCTTT. Its protein is CASSLARLQNTEAFF.

For this clonotype: Possible read error: a much larger clone is one base away. The chain joins TRBV9 to TRBJ1-5; no clear D gene. In germline, CDR1 is SGDLS, CDR2 YYNGEE. CDR3 size: 14 residues. The CDR3 spells CASSESYSNQPHHF. The DNA of the CDR3 is TGTGCCAGCAGTGAGTCGTATAGCAATCAGCCCCATCATTTT.

The J gene is TRBJ1-1, the V gene TRBV7-6, with D maybe TRBD1 (5 bases). The CDR3 has 12 amino acids. The germline V and J ends were trimmed by 5 bases and 10 bases, with 14 bases remaining between them. CDR1 is SGHVS and CDR2 is FNYEAQ in the germline V gene. The CDR3 reads CASSDSALVAFF. The CDR3 nucleotides are TGTGCCAGCAGCGACAGCGCCCTGGTAGCTTTCTTT.

This clonotype was observed a few times. CDR3 DNA: TGTGCCAGTAGTATCGACAGGGTGAGGACCGGGGAGCTGTTTTTT. It yields the protein CASSIDRVRTGELFF. This sequence joins TRBV19 and TRBJ2-2, with TRBD1 matching over 7 bases. With 3 bases clipped from V and 5 bases from J, the junction kept 6 bases outside the gene matches. Per germline, CDR1 LNHDA and CDR2 SQIVND (reference sequence). The CDR3 spans 15 residues.

This clonotype was seen at least ten times. This chain links TRBV19 with TRBJ2-1; D gene unclear. V was pared by 7 bases and J by 5 bases, with 18 bases between. The CDR3 spans 15 residues. Germline CDR1 LNHDA, CDR2 SQIVND (reference sequence). The CDR3 sequence: CASNGLVALHNEQFF. The CDR3 bases are TGTGCCAGTAATGGGCTAGTTGCCCTGCACAATGAGCAGTTCTTC.

This clonotype turned up a few times. This chain joins TRBV10-3 and TRBJ2-3; possible D gene TRBD2, 7 bases. The germline V and J ends were trimmed by 0 bases and 5 bases, with 12 bases remaining between them. CDR3 size: 15 residues. CDR1 ENHRY and CDR2 SYGVKD come from the germline V gene. The CDR3 DNA reads as TGTGCCATCAGTGAGTCGGGGGCGGGGGAAGATACGCAGTATTTT. Translation gives CAISESGAGEDTQYF.

This clonotype was recorded at least ten times. The chain employs TRBV24-1 and TRBJ2-2; possible D gene TRBD1, 5 bases. V was pared by 3 bases and J by 2 bases, with 12 bases between. CDR3 length equals 16 residues. Germline CDR1 and CDR2: KGHDR and SFDVKD. CDR3 coding DNA: TGTGCCACCAGTGATCCGAGGACACTCAACACCGGGGAGCTGTTTTTT. This translates into CATSDPRTLNTGELFF.

This chain uses TRBV29-1 with TRBJ2-7; D remains ambiguous. The CDR3 spans 14 residues. Per the germline V gene, CDR1 is SQVTM and CDR2 is ANQGSEA. Trimming shortened V by 0 bases and J by 6 bases, and 15 bases separated the two germline ends. Here the CDR3 DNA reads TGCAGCGTTGAAGATCATATTAACAGCCGCGAGCAGTACTTC. Encoded protein: CSVEDHINSREQYF.

The V gene is TRBV6-6, the J gene TRBJ1-5; D possibly corresponds to TRBD1 (5 bases). Looked up from germline, CDR1 is MNHNY and CDR2 is SVGAGI (reference sequence). This CDR3 is built from 15 residues. V was trimmed by 5 bases and J by 3 bases, leaving 14 bases between them. The CDR3 loop is CASSSSGDINQPQHF. CDR3 coding DNA: TGTGCCAGCAGTAGCTCGGGGGATATCAATCAGCCCCAGCATTTT.

This clonotype occurred once. The V call is TRBV18, the J call TRBJ2-7; TRBD1 agrees at 8 bases. V dropped 3 bases and J dropped 3; count of bases not matched to a gene: 10. Germline values: CDR1 KGHSH, CDR2 LQKENI. This CDR3 comprises 16 residues. The CDR3 sequence is CASSPSGQDHNYEQYF. The CDR3 DNA follows: TGTGCCAGCTCACCTTCGGGACAGGATCACAACTACGAGCAGTACTTC.

This clonotype occurred many times. The gene calls are TRBV27 and TRBJ1-2, with a weak D call TRBD1 (6 bases). The CDR3 is 13 residues long. V shed 6 bases and J shed 10 bases, with 18 bases lying between them. The germline gives CDR1 MNHEY, CDR2 SMNVEV (reference sequence). The CDR3 is CASRRTGIWDYTF. CDR3 DNA: TGTGCCAGCAGACGAACAGGGATATGGGACTACACCTTC.

The rearrangement uses TRBV20-1 and TRBJ2-5, with 10 nucleotides matching TRBD2. The J call is uncertain, as TRBJ2-7 better fits the DNA end. This CDR3 has 19 amino acids. CDR1 DFQATT and CDR2 SNEGSKA come from the germline V gene (reference sequence). The CDR3: CSARDPGASGGSNRYEQYF. The CDR3 DNA is TGCAGTGCTAGAGATCCGGGGGCTAGCGGGGGTTCAAACCGCTACGAGCAGTACTTC.